This is a list of T cell receptor beta chains from one sample in a study of T cells in Graves' hyperthyroidism and ophthalmopathy. TCRdb reprocessed the multiplex PCR reads with MiXCR, giving one entry per CDR3 protein. Among 600,000 or so distinct CDR3 sequences listed, roughly 15% were seen once. What was sequenced was blood. The source of these receptors is a woman between 50 and 59 years old with Graves' ophthalmopathy. Each CDR3 is given with its conserved first and last residue. The order of the fields is V gene, clone size, J gene, D gene, CDR3 DNA, CDR3 protein. A D gene is named only where the DNA matches it firmly. Expanded clones get a size class; other rows say once, few or many, or leave the size out.

V gene: TRBV7-2; clone size: many; J gene: TRBJ2-7; D gene: NA; CDR3 DNA: TGTGCCAGCAGCTTCCTCATGACTAGCTACGAGCAGTACTTC; CDR3 protein: CASSFLMTSYEQYF
V gene: TRBV5-1; clone size: few; J gene: TRBJ2-2; D gene: NA; CDR3 DNA: TGCGCCAGCAGCTCTGGGGCGTCCGGGGAGCTGTTTTTT; CDR3 protein: CASSSGASGELFF
V gene: TRBV6-1; clone size: NA; J gene: TRBJ2-3; D gene: TRBD1; CDR3 DNA: TGTGCCAGCAGACCAGGGGGAGTTCTCACAGATACGCAGTATTTT; CDR3 protein: CASRPGGVLTDTQYF
V gene: TRBV7-8; clone size: many; J gene: TRBJ2-7; D gene: NA; CDR3 DNA: TGTGCCAGCAGCTTGTCCCAGGGGCGCCCATACTACGAGCAGTACTTC; CDR3 protein: CASSLSQGRPYYEQYF
V gene: TRBV2; clone size: many; J gene: TRBJ2-7; D gene: NA; CDR3 DNA: TGTGCCAGCAATATATATACTAGCTCCAACGAGCAGTACTTC; CDR3 protein: CASNIYTSSNEQYF
V gene: TRBV27; clone size: many; J gene: TRBJ2-6; D gene: NA; CDR3 DNA: TGTGCCAGCAGTTCGGGACATTCCTCTGGGGCCAACGTCCTGACTTTC; CDR3 protein: CASSSGHSSGANVLTF
V gene: TRBV6-1; clone size: many; J gene: TRBJ2-5; D gene: NA; CDR3 DNA: TGTGCCAGCACCCCGGCTACACGAGAGACCCAGTACTTC; CDR3 protein: CASTPATRETQYF
V gene: TRBV7-2; clone size: many; J gene: TRBJ2-7; D gene: TRBD2; CDR3 DNA: TGTGCCAGCAGAACGAATAGCGGGCACTCCTACGAGCAGTACTTC; CDR3 protein: CASRTNSGHSYEQYF
V gene: TRBV29-1; clone size: few; J gene: TRBJ2-5; D gene: TRBD2; CDR3 DNA: TGCAGCGATACTAGCGGCTCAAAAGAGACCCAGTACTTC; CDR3 protein: CSDTSGSKETQYF
V gene: TRBV28; clone size: NA; J gene: TRBJ2-5; D gene: NA; CDR3 DNA: TGTGCCAGCAGTTCGGGGGGAGTGAGGGGGAATCAAGAGACCCAGTACTTC; CDR3 protein: CASSSGGVRGNQETQYF
V gene: TRBV28; clone size: many; J gene: TRBJ1-1; D gene: NA; CDR3 DNA: TGTGCCAGCAGTTATTTGAAGGTGGCTTTCTTT; CDR3 protein: CASSYLKVAFF
V gene: TRBV7-9; clone size: NA; J gene: TRBJ1-2; D gene: NA; CDR3 DNA: TGTGCCAGCAGTTCCGACAGCTTCTATGGCTACACCTTC; CDR3 protein: CASSSDSFYGYTF
V gene: TRBV7-8; clone size: many; J gene: TRBJ1-1; D gene: NA; CDR3 DNA: TGTGCCAGCAGCTTAGACAGGGTGAACACTGAAGCTTTCTTT; CDR3 protein: CASSLDRVNTEAFF
V gene: TRBV6-1; clone size: many; J gene: TRBJ2-5; D gene: NA; CDR3 DNA: TGTGCCAGCAGTAGCCCCTTGGGGAGGAGTATGGAGACCCAGTACTTC; CDR3 protein: CASSSPLGRSMETQYF
V gene: TRBV4-2; clone size: NA; J gene: TRBJ1-5; D gene: TRBD1; CDR3 DNA: TGTGCCAGCAGCCAAGACCGGGGACAGAATAGCAATCAGCCCCAGCATTTT; CDR3 protein: CASSQDRGQNSNQPQHF
V gene: TRBV6-2/TRBV6-3; clone size: many; J gene: TRBJ2-1; D gene: NA; CDR3 DNA: TGTGCCAGCACCCAAACTAGACTGGGGGGTGAGCAGTTCTTC; CDR3 protein: CASTQTRLGGEQFF
V gene: TRBV29-1; clone size: many; J gene: TRBJ2-5; D gene: TRBD1; CDR3 DNA: TGCAGCGCATCCGGGACAGCCCAAGAGACCCAGTACTTC; CDR3 protein: CSASGTAQETQYF
V gene: TRBV28; clone size: many; J gene: TRBJ2-3; D gene: TRBD2; CDR3 DNA: TGTGCCAGCAGTAACGCTCGACTAGCGGGAGTTGCAGATACGCAGTATTTT; CDR3 protein: CASSNARLAGVADTQYF
V gene: TRBV20-1; clone size: NA; J gene: TRBJ2-1; D gene: TRBD2; CDR3 DNA: TGCAGTGCTAATCTATTGGGTATGGGACTAGCGGGAGAGGGCTCCTACAATGAGCAGTTCTTC; CDR3 protein: CSANLLGMGLAGEGSYNEQFF
V gene: TRBV12-3/TRBV12-4; clone size: many; J gene: TRBJ1-4; D gene: TRBD1; CDR3 DNA: TGTGCCAGCAGTTTAGGGGTAGGGGGCGACGAAAAACTGTTTTTT; CDR3 protein: CASSLGVGGDEKLFF
V gene: TRBV9; clone size: NA; J gene: TRBJ2-2; D gene: NA; CDR3 DNA: TGTGCCAGCAGCGTAGTTCATACCGGGGAGCTGTTTTTT; CDR3 protein: CASSVVHTGELFF
V gene: TRBV18; clone size: few; J gene: TRBJ2-3; D gene: TRBD1; CDR3 DNA: TGTGCCAGCTCACCGGGACAGGGGGCATCAGATACGCAGTATTTT; CDR3 protein: CASSPGQGASDTQYF
V gene: TRBV12-5; clone size: few; J gene: TRBJ2-7; D gene: NA; CDR3 DNA: TGTGCTAGTGGTTTGGTACTTGGGGGTGATCCCTACGAGCAGTACTTC; CDR3 protein: CASGLVLGGDPYEQYF
V gene: TRBV19; clone size: few; J gene: TRBJ1-4; D gene: NA; CDR3 DNA: TGTGCCAGTAGTCAATCACAGAATACTAATGAAAAACTGTTTTTT; CDR3 protein: CASSQSQNTNEKLFF
V gene: TRBV5-1; clone size: NA; J gene: TRBJ2-1; D gene: TRBD2; CDR3 DNA: TGCGCCAGCAGCCTGACTAGCCCCACCTACAATGAGCAGTTCTTC; CDR3 protein: CASSLTSPTYNEQFF
V gene: TRBV2; clone size: many; J gene: TRBJ2-5; D gene: NA; CDR3 DNA: TGTGCCAGCAGTGAAGTGGAGACCCAGTACTTC; CDR3 protein: CASSEVETQYF
V gene: TRBV5-1; clone size: many; J gene: TRBJ1-5; D gene: TRBD1; CDR3 DNA: TGCGCCAGCAGCTTGGGAGGGACAGTGCCGCAGCCCCAGCATTTT; CDR3 protein: CASSLGGTVPQPQHF
V gene: TRBV2; clone size: many; J gene: TRBJ2-5; D gene: TRBD2; CDR3 DNA: TGTGCCAGCAGTGAACGGGGGGTGGGACTAGCGGTCCAAGAGACCCAGTACTTC; CDR3 protein: CASSERGVGLAVQETQYF
V gene: TRBV27; clone size: many; J gene: TRBJ2-1; D gene: TRBD1; CDR3 DNA: TGTGCCAGCAGCATGACCGGGACAGGTTGGAATGAGCAGTTCTTC; CDR3 protein: CASSMTGTGWNEQFF
V gene: TRBV7-2; clone size: many; J gene: TRBJ2-5; D gene: NA; CDR3 DNA: TGTGCCAGCGCCTTGCCCCTAGCGCTTAAAGAGACCCAGTACTTC; CDR3 protein: CASALPLALKETQYF
V gene: TRBV30; clone size: many; J gene: TRBJ2-7; D gene: NA; CDR3 DNA: TGTGCCTGGAGTGTACTAGCCGGTAGAAGCTCCTACGAGCAGTACTTC; CDR3 protein: CAWSVLAGRSSYEQYF
V gene: TRBV11-2; clone size: many; J gene: TRBJ2-1; D gene: TRBD2; CDR3 DNA: TGTGCCAGCAGCCCTCGACTAGCGGGAGAGTACAATGAGCAGTTCTTC; CDR3 protein: CASSPRLAGEYNEQFF
V gene: TRBV7-7; clone size: few; J gene: TRBJ2-1; D gene: TRBD2; CDR3 DNA: TGTGCTAGCAGCTTACGCCTAGCGGTCTCCTACAATGAGCAGTTCTTC; CDR3 protein: CASSLRLAVSYNEQFF
V gene: TRBV14; clone size: few; J gene: TRBJ2-2; D gene: NA; CDR3 DNA: TGTGCCAGCAGCCAAGCAAGGGGGGCCGGGGAGCTGTTTTTT; CDR3 protein: CASSQARGAGELFF
V gene: TRBV7-9; clone size: NA; J gene: TRBJ1-5; D gene: NA; CDR3 DNA: TGTGCCAGCAGCCGAGGACAGTCAAATCAGCCCCAGCATTTT; CDR3 protein: CASSRGQSNQPQHF
V gene: TRBV5-4; clone size: few; J gene: TRBJ2-2; D gene: TRBD2; CDR3 DNA: TGTGCCAGCAGCGATCGGACTAGCGGGAGAAGGGGCGGGGAGCTGTTTTTT; CDR3 protein: CASSDRTSGRRGGELFF
V gene: TRBV3-1; clone size: many; J gene: TRBJ1-4; D gene: NA; CDR3 DNA: TGTGCCAGCAGCCAAGTGGGAGGGAATGTAAAACTGTTTTTT; CDR3 protein: CASSQVGGNVKLFF
V gene: TRBV14; clone size: few; J gene: TRBJ2-2; D gene: TRBD1; CDR3 DNA: TGTGCCAGCAGCCCGTTCACAGGGGGCTTCACCGGGGAGCTGTTTTTT; CDR3 protein: CASSPFTGGFTGELFF
V gene: TRBV2; clone size: many; J gene: TRBJ2-2; D gene: NA; CDR3 DNA: TGTGCCAGCACCGCTAGCGTGACCGGGGAGCTGTTTTTT; CDR3 protein: CASTASVTGELFF
V gene: TRBV6-2/TRBV6-3; clone size: NA; J gene: TRBJ2-1; D gene: TRBD2; CDR3 DNA: TGTGCCAGCAGAATCCCGGGACTAGCGTACAATGAGCAGTTCTTC; CDR3 protein: CASRIPGLAYNEQFF
V gene: TRBV20-1; clone size: many; J gene: TRBJ2-2; D gene: TRBD1; CDR3 DNA: TGCAGTGTTACAGGGGTGTATGCCGGGGAGCTGTTTTTT; CDR3 protein: CSVTGVYAGELFF
V gene: TRBV11-3; clone size: NA; J gene: TRBJ2-4; D gene: TRBD1; CDR3 DNA: TGTGCCAGCCGAGACAGGGGGTACCGGTGGTACTTC; CDR3 protein: CASRDRGYRWYF
V gene: TRBV27; clone size: many; J gene: TRBJ2-3; D gene: NA; CDR3 DNA: TGTGCCAGCAGTAGACCGTACACAGATACGCAGTATTTT; CDR3 protein: CASSRPYTDTQYF
V gene: TRBV6-5; clone size: NA; J gene: TRBJ2-7; D gene: NA; CDR3 DNA: TGTGCCAGCAGTTTTGCAGGGCTTTCCTCCTACGAGCAGTACTTC; CDR3 protein: CASSFAGLSSYEQYF
V gene: TRBV12-3/TRBV12-4; clone size: NA; J gene: TRBJ1-2; D gene: NA; CDR3 DNA: TGTGCCAGCAGCAAGGGACTGGTCTATGGCTACACCTTC; CDR3 protein: CASSKGLVYGYTF
V gene: TRBV5-8; clone size: NA; J gene: TRBJ1-1; D gene: NA; CDR3 DNA: TGTGCCAGCAGCCCGGGACCAGTAAGGACTGAAGCTTTCTTT; CDR3 protein: CASSPGPVRTEAFF
V gene: TRBV6-1; clone size: many; J gene: TRBJ1-2; D gene: NA; CDR3 DNA: TGTGCCAGCAGTGGTGGGATTTATGGCTACACCTTC; CDR3 protein: CASSGGIYGYTF
V gene: TRBV7-8; clone size: many; J gene: TRBJ2-2; D gene: NA; CDR3 DNA: TGTGCCAGCAGCTTAGTACGCTTGGGGGCGGGAGTCGGCCCCGGGGAGCTGTTTTTT; CDR3 protein: CASSLVRLGAGVGPGELFF
V gene: TRBV5-1; clone size: NA; J gene: TRBJ2-3; D gene: NA; CDR3 DNA: TGCGCCAGCAGCTTATGGGAGATCAGCACAGATACGCAGTATTTT; CDR3 protein: CASSLWEISTDTQYF
V gene: TRBV20-1; clone size: many; J gene: TRBJ1-1; D gene: NA; CDR3 DNA: TGCAGTGCGCTACGGACACCAGTGAACACTGAAGCTTTCTTT; CDR3 protein: CSALRTPVNTEAFF
V gene: TRBV2; clone size: many; J gene: TRBJ2-5; D gene: NA; CDR3 DNA: TGTGCCAGCGGAGGGACGGAAGAGACCCAGTACTTC; CDR3 protein: CASGGTEETQYF
V gene: TRBV5-1; clone size: many; J gene: TRBJ2-1; D gene: NA; CDR3 DNA: TGCGCCAGCAGTTACCTACTCGCATCCCCAAACAATGAGCAGTTCTTC; CDR3 protein: CASSYLLASPNNEQFF